Described below is a single TCR beta chain sequence and its context. The entry originates in a study of blood T cell repertoires in COVID-19. Study-wide context: Acute-phase and convalescent COVID-19 samples originated in the United States, Italy and Spain. From T cells, B-cell-depleted T cells, or PBMCs came the material, which was cDNA or gDNA.

Per the authors' pipeline: Amplifying reference gene primers gave estimates of nucleated cell counts. Sequencing was performed with immunoSEQ multiplex PCR; in TCRdb, only in-frame clones are kept and a portion is missing. The DNA gave D and trimming, while V, J and clone size come from that table. The table lists around 300,000 clones, roughly 85% of them singletons. The receptor's source is a woman between 65 and 79 years old with acute or convalescent COVID-19. Sequencing was done on a sample of peripheral blood.

The CDR3 reads CASRLGLAGYTF. Here the CDR3 DNA reads TGTGCCAGCAGATTGGGGCTGGCAGGCTACACCTTC. The chain couples TRBV12-3 or TRBV12-4 to TRBJ1-2, with a tentative D call TRBD1 (5 bases). This CDR3 has 12 amino acids. Trimming shortened V by 6 bases and J by 8 bases, and 13 bases separated the two germline ends.